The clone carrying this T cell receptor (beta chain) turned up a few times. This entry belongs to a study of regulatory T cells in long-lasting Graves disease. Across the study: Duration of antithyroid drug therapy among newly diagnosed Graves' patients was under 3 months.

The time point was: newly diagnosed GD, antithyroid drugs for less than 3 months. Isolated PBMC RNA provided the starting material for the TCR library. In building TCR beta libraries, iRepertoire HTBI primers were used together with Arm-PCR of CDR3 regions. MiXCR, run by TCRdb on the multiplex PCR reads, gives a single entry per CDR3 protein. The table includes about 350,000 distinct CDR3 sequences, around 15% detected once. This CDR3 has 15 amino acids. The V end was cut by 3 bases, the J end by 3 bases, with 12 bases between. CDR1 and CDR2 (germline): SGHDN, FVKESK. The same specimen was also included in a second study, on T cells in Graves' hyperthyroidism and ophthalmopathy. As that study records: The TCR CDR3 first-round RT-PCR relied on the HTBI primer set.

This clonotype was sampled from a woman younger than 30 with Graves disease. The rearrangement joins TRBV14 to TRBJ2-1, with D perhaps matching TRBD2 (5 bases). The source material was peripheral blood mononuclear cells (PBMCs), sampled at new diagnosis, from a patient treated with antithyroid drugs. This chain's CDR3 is CASSHWEFSYNEQFF. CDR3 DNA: TGTGCCAGCAGCCATTGGGAGTTTAGCTACAATGAGCAGTTCTTC.